This record concerns one T cell receptor (beta chain) sequence. Its antigen is currently unknown. The data are from a study of T cell responses to AZD1222 COVID-19 vaccine. Overall study findings and caveats: Distributed over spike, vaccine-associated CD4 TCRs predominated at 160-218 and 743-854. Increased Spike-specific TCR breadth and depth were observed after two AZD1222 doses. White British ancestry dominated among donors, who included more females, and clonal diversity was possibly underestimated. Among AZD1222 vaccinees, only 5 to 7 were seropositive at baseline.

The germline V gene has CDR1 LGHNT and CDR2 FRNRAP. Trimming took 7 bases from V and 4 from J, leaving 10 bases between them. This CDR3 region has 12 residues. Sequencing used immunoSEQ multiplex PCR; TCRdb keeps in-frame clones, though not all of them. This table holds approximately 180,000 clones, about 93% found once. The sequencing here drew on peripheral blood, taken 28 days after the second dose of the MenACWY control vaccine. This TCR derives from an adult who received the MenACWY meningococcal vaccine as a control. The V and J genes are TRBV12-5 and TRBJ1-1; D is undetermined. The CDR3 is CASEGLGTEAFF. For the CDR3, the DNA is TGTGCTAGTGAAGGACTGGGCACTGAAGCTTTCTTT.